Following are 5 T cell receptor beta chains from one sample sequenced in a study of neurological immune-mediated disorders. TCRdb called the 5' RACE reads again in MiXCR, with one record for every CDR3 protein. Among about 46,000 distinct CDR3 sequences listed, about 2% were seen once. The sequenced sample consisted of PBMCs. These receptors were collected from a woman in her 40s with multiple sclerosis.

The table lists this clonotype with many counts. This rearrangement joins TRBV7-2 to TRBJ1-2; TRBD1 matches 9 bases. With V trimmed by 2 bases and J by 4 bases, 2 bases remained unmatched. The germline CDR1 and CDR2 sequences are SGHTA and FQGNSA. The CDR3 has 14 residues. As DNA, the CDR3 is TGTGCCAGCAGCTTATACAGGGGGCCCTATGGCTACACCTTC. This encodes CASSLYRGPYGYTF.

This clonotype was seen at least ten times. The chain recombines TRBV4-1 with TRBJ1-6; the D gene is possibly TRBD1 (5 bases). Germline lookup yields CDR1 MGHRA and CDR2 YSYEKL. CDR3 length equals 14 residues. V was pared by 5 bases and J by 8 bases, with 13 bases between. As DNA, the CDR3 is TGCGCCAGCAGCTTCGGGACGAGGGATTCACCCCTCCACTTT. Encoded protein: CASSFGTRDSPLHF.

In this sample, this clonotype turned up many times. The J gene is TRBJ2-5, the V gene TRBV9; TRBD1 matches at 9 bases. After removal of 0 bases from V and 5 bases from J, the junction contained 5 bases not matched to a gene. This CDR3 is 15 amino acids long. From germline, CDR1 is SGDLS and CDR2 YYNGEE. The CDR3 nucleotides read TGTGCCAGCAGCGTAGAGAGACAGGGGGTGGAGACCCAGTACTTC. Its protein is CASSVERQGVETQYF.

This clonotype was recorded many times. The chain uses TRBV3-1 and TRBJ2-1, with D possibly TRBD2 on 6 matching bases. Trimming pared 2 bases from V and 1 base from J, leaving 12 bases between. The CDR3 has 16 amino acids. Germline loops: CDR1 LGHDT, CDR2 YNNKEL (reference sequence). The CDR3 loop reads CASSQLAGSSYNEQFF. The CDR3 bases are TGTGCCAGCAGCCAATTGGCGGGGAGTTCCTACAATGAGCAGTTCTTC.

This clonotype has a count of ten or more. The chain is built from TRBV5-1 and TRBJ2-7; 14 bases fit TRBD2. CDR1 and CDR2 (germline): SGHRS, YFSETQ. J was trimmed by 5 bases and V by 2 bases; bases with no gene match: 6. CDR3 length: 16 residues. DNA for the CDR3: TGCGCCAGCAGCTTCTACGGACTAGCGGGGGGAAACGAGCAGTACTTC. Amino acids: CASSFYGLAGGNEQYF.